Below, 29 T cell receptor beta chains from the same sample are listed, as sequenced in a study of T-cell reconstitution after alpha-beta-depleted transplantation in children. Unique molecular identifiers were incorporated when the TCRbeta library was constructed. TCRdb re-derived calls from the PCR reads in MiXCR, one entry per CDR3 protein. In the table there are 500,000 to 750,000 distinct CDR3 sequences, roughly 30% of which are singletons. Sequences were derived from PBMCs, sampled before TCRalphabeta/CD19-depleted stem cell transplant. The source of these receptors is a boy under two years old with Wiskott-Aldrich syndrome, due to receive a stem cell transplant.

V and J are TRBV12-3 or TRBV12-4 and TRBJ2-3, with D perhaps matching TRBD1 (5 bases). V was trimmed by 11 bases and J by 0 bases, leaving 12 bases between them. CDR3 length: 13 amino acids. Here the CDR3 reads CASLTASTDTQYF. The CDR3, as DNA: TGTGCCTCCTTGACAGCTAGCACAGATACGCAGTATTTT.

This chain connects TRBV20-1 to TRBJ2-1; D perhaps matches TRBD2 (5 bases). The CDR3 covers 12 residues. Germline CDR1 reads DFQATT; CDR2 reads SNEGSKA (reference sequence). The V gene lost 3 bases and the J gene lost 8 bases, with 11 bases spanning the gap. The CDR3 DNA reads as TGCAGTGCTAGCGGGATGGTCGATGAGCAGTTCTTC. Protein sequence: CSASGMVDEQFF.

The chain is built from TRBV12-3 or TRBV12-4 and TRBJ2-1, with TRBD2 identical over 7 bases. V lost 4 bases, J lost 5 bases, and 5 bases stayed unmatched. The CDR3 covers 14 residues. The chain's CDR3 is CASSSTGTNNEQFF. Here the CDR3 DNA reads TGTGCCAGCAGTTCCACCGGGACTAACAATGAGCAGTTCTTC.

This clonotype was seen a handful of times. The CDR3 reads CASSVAGGAQYF. CDR3 nucleotide sequence: TGTGCCAGCAGCGTAGCGGGTGGGGCCCAGTACTTC. This rearrangement joins TRBV9 to TRBJ2-5, with no clear D. CDR1 is SGDLS, CDR2 YYNGEE, per germline. Trimming cost V 0 bases and J 9 bases, with 9 bases left between them. The CDR3 sequence is 12 residues long. Drawing the rest from reference TRBV9 and TRBJ2-5, the complete variable domain is DSGVTQTPKHLITATGQRVTLRCSPRSGDLSVYWYQQSLDQGLQFLIQYYNGEERAKGNILERFSAQQFPDLHSELNLSSLELGDSALYFCASSVAGGAQYFGPGTRLLVL.

This clonotype was detected only a few times. This chain uses TRBV28 with TRBJ2-7; 7 bases match TRBD1. After removal of 8 bases from V and 0 bases from J, the junction contained 7 bases not matched to a gene. The CDR3 extends over 14 amino acids. In germline, CDR1 is MDHEN, CDR2 SYDVKM. The CDR3 coding sequence is TGTGCCAGCTGGGCCAGGGACAGCTCCTACGAGCAGTACTTC. Protein: CASWARDSSYEQYF.

The chain recombines TRBV7-8 with TRBJ2-5; 7 bases agree with TRBD1. The length of the CDR3 is 13 residues. V gave up 5 bases and J gave up 9 bases; unmatched junction bases: 9. CDR1 is SGHVS and CDR2 is FQNEAQ in the germline V gene. DNA of the CDR3: TGTGCCAGCAGCCTCCGGGACACAGGGGCCCAGTACTTC. This translates into CASSLRDTGAQYF.

This clonotype was observed a handful of times. V gene TRBV6-1 combines with J gene TRBJ2-5; 7 bases fit TRBD2. Germline CDR1 and CDR2: MNHNS and SASEGT. The V and J ends lost 7 bases and 1 base, in that order; junction bases with no gene match: 9. The CDR3 runs to 15 residues. The CDR3 DNA is TGTGCCAGCAAATCTGATAGCGGGTCCCAAGAGACCCAGTACTTC. Encoded protein: CASKSDSGSQETQYF.

The chain joins TRBV5-1 to TRBJ2-7, with a possible D match to TRBD1 (6 bases). The CDR3 spans 15 residues. The germline V gene has CDR1 SGHRS and CDR2 YFSETQ. The V end lost 0 bases, the J end lost 6 bases, and 16 bases lay between the germline ends. CDR3 coding DNA: TGCGCCAGCAGCTTGGAGGGGGACCTTGCTATCGAGCAGTACTTC. Protein sequence: CASSLEGDLAIEQYF.

This clonotype was seen a few times. The CDR3 sequence: CASSELSRDISYEQYF. The CDR3 DNA reads TGTGCCAGCTCCGAACTATCACGGGACATCTCCTACGAGCAGTACTTC. This chain uses TRBV28 with TRBJ2-7; D perhaps matches TRBD1 (6 bases). This CDR3 has 16 amino acids. Trimming removed 8 bases from V and 0 bases from J, with 20 bases in between. Germline-derived CDR1 and CDR2 are MDHEN and SYDVKM.

The rearrangement joins TRBV27 to TRBJ1-6; D gene unclear. Deletions cut 5 bases from V and 7 bases from J, with 9 bases between. From germline, CDR1 is MNHEY and CDR2 SMNVEV (reference sequence). This CDR3 region has 13 residues. This CDR3 is CASSGVWNSPLHF. For the CDR3, the DNA is TGTGCCAGCAGTGGTGTGTGGAATTCACCCCTCCACTTT.

This clonotype was found a few times. The rearrangement joins TRBV3-1 to TRBJ2-7, with 7 bases identical to TRBD1. V lost 5 bases and J lost 0; bases outside the gene matches: 7. Looked up from germline, CDR1 is LGHDT and CDR2 is YNNKEL (reference sequence). The CDR3 contains 15 residues. CDR3 sequence reads: CASSSGQDGSYEQYF. In DNA, the CDR3 is TGTGCCAGCAGCTCCGGACAGGACGGCTCCTACGAGCAGTACTTC.

The chain links TRBV20-1 to TRBJ2-1; 8 bases fit TRBD2. Germline CDR1 and CDR2: DFQATT and SNEGSKA (reference sequence). Trimming at V came to 0 bases and at J to 13 bases, leaving 11 bases not matched to a gene. This CDR3 spans 14 amino acids. The CDR3 sequence: CSARDEVSGRYQFF. The CDR3 DNA follows: TGCAGTGCTAGAGATGAGGTCAGCGGGAGATACCAGTTCTTC.

This clonotype came up a few times. The CDR3 bases are TGCGCCAGCAGCCAAGACCCGACTAGCGGGAGGGCCAGTGGCGCCTACAATGAGCAGTTCTTC. Translating it yields CASSQDPTSGRASGAYNEQFF. This chain joins TRBV4-1 and TRBJ2-1; 14 bases are a match to TRBD2. CDR3 length: 21 amino acids. CDR1 and CDR2 from the germline V gene are MGHRA and YSYEKL. V shed 0 bases, J shed 2 bases, and the junction held 12 bases outside the gene matches.

The table lists this clonotype with a few counts. The V call is TRBV20-1, the J call TRBJ2-7, with TRBD2 matching 12 bases. V gave up 0 bases and J gave up 6 bases; unmatched junction bases: 9. The CDR3 spans 16 residues. Germline values: CDR1 DFQATT, CDR2 SNEGSKA (reference sequence). The CDR3 spells CSARDRRLAGVTEQYF. The DNA for the CDR3 is TGCAGTGCTAGAGATCGAAGACTAGCGGGAGTAACCGAGCAGTACTTC.

This chain links TRBV27 with TRBJ2-3; the match to TRBD2 covers 10 bases. Germline loops: CDR1 MNHEY, CDR2 SMNVEV (reference sequence). The CDR3 has 19 amino acids. The V and J ends lost 2 bases and 5 bases, in that order; junction bases with no gene match: 16. This CDR3 reads CASSLSLRVTSGRRDTQYF. The DNA for the CDR3 is TGTGCCAGCAGTTTAAGTCTACGAGTGACTAGCGGGCGACGAGATACGCAGTATTTT.

This clonotype turned up a few times. V gene TRBV5-1 combines with J gene TRBJ2-2; the D call may be TRBD1 or TRBD2 (5 bases each). V was trimmed by 4 bases and J by 2 bases, leaving 12 bases between them. CDR3 length: 15 residues. Germline CDR1 SGHRS, CDR2 YFSETQ. The CDR3 sequence is CASSDRDLNTGELFF. The CDR3 nucleotides read TGCGCCAGCAGCGACCGGGACCTCAACACCGGGGAGCTGTTTTTT.

This chain joins TRBV24-1 and TRBJ2-1; no firm D call. The CDR3 runs to 15 residues. Trimming took off 5 bases at V and 2 bases at J, with 12 bases between the two ends. CDR1 is KGHDR, CDR2 SFDVKD, per germline. The CDR3 nucleotides read TGTGCCACCAGTGCTAAAACGGCAGCCTACAATGAGCAGTTCTTC. Residues: CATSAKTAAYNEQFF.

The genes are TRBV5-1 and TRBJ2-3; 8 bases align to TRBD1. This CDR3 comprises 14 residues. V lost 4 bases and J lost 8; bases outside the gene matches: 9. Germline CDR1 reads SGHRS; CDR2 reads YFSETQ. The CDR3 DNA reads TGCGCCAGCAGCCCAGACAGGGGCGCCGGTACGCAGTATTTT. It translates to CASSPDRGAGTQYF.

This clonotype was recorded only once. CDR3 protein: CASRNWDRGNRRGETQYF. In DNA form, the CDR3 reads TGTGCCAGCAGAAACTGGGACAGGGGAAACCGGCGGGGAGAGACCCAGTACTTC. The genes are TRBV27 and TRBJ2-5; 10 bases align to TRBD1. The CDR3 consists of 18 residues. Trimming removed 6 bases from V and 4 bases from J; junction bases left unmatched: 17. CDR1 is MNHEY, CDR2 SMNVEV, per germline (reference sequence).

This clonotype was seen a handful of times. This chain connects TRBV10-3 to TRBJ2-7, with D maybe TRBD2 (6 bases). V was shortened by 4 bases and J by 4 bases, with 14 bases between the two germline ends. The CDR3 is made up of 14 amino acids. Germline lookup yields CDR1 ENHRY and CDR2 SYGVKD. CDR3 DNA sequence: TGTGCCATCAGTGGGTCCTCTGGAGGGTACGAGCAGTACTTC. Translating gives CAISGSSGGYEQYF.

This clonotype appeared a few times. The rearrangement uses TRBV7-3 and TRBJ1-1; D remains unclear. Germline V gives CDR1 SGHTA, CDR2 FQGTGA. The length of the CDR3 is 13 residues. Deletions cut 6 bases from V and 3 bases from J, with 11 bases between. The CDR3 loop reads CASSWTVDTEAFF. CDR3 DNA: TGTGCCAGCAGTTGGACGGTAGACACTGAAGCTTTCTTT. Looking up the rest from reference TRBV7-3 and TRBJ1-1 gives the full variable domain: GAGVSQTPSNKVTEKGKYVELRCDPISGHTALYWYRQSLGQGPEFLIYFQGTGAADDSGLPNDRFFAVRPEGSVSTLKIQRTERGDSAVYLCASSWTVDTEAFFGQGTRLTVV.

This chain connects TRBV27 to TRBJ2-1; possible D gene TRBD2, 5 bases. Germline assignment: CDR1 MNHEY and CDR2 SMNVEV (reference sequence). Trimming took off 2 bases at V and 5 bases at J, with 13 bases between the two ends. CDR3 size: 15 residues. CDR3 region: CASSLRLAENNEQFF. The CDR3 nucleotides are TGTGCCAGCAGTTTACGGCTAGCTGAAAACAATGAGCAGTTCTTC.

The rearrangement uses TRBV10-3 and TRBJ2-2, with unresolved D. The germline V and J ends were trimmed by 2 bases and 6 bases, with 22 bases remaining between them. CDR3 length: 18 residues. Germline CDR1 and CDR2: ENHRY and SYGVKD. CDR3 DNA: TGTGCCATCAGTGAGAGTACTTTCGGCTATCCTATCGCCGGGGAGCTGTTTTTT. Translation gives CAISESTFGYPIAGELFF.

This clonotype was seen a handful of times. The chain recombines TRBV5-1 with TRBJ2-1, with unresolved D. Trimming took off 1 base at V and 8 bases at J, with 16 bases between the two ends. Germline V gene sequence: CDR1 SGHRS, CDR2 YFSETQ. This CDR3 contains 15 residues. CDR3 amino acids: CASSLTLESPHEQFF. The DNA of the CDR3 is TGCGCCAGCAGCTTGACCCTGGAGTCCCCCCATGAGCAGTTCTTC.

The V call is TRBV5-1, the J call TRBJ2-1, with D possibly matching TRBD1 (6 bases). Germline V gives CDR1 SGHRS, CDR2 YFSETQ. Trimming removed 2 bases at V and 4 bases at J, with 19 bases between. This CDR3 spans 17 amino acids. The CDR3 sequence is CASSFNRVPKTYNEQFF. CDR3 bases: TGCGCCAGCAGCTTCAACAGGGTCCCGAAGACTTACAATGAGCAGTTCTTC.

This clonotype has more than one count but fewer than ten. The CDR3 is CSATLFAGAYNEQFF. The CDR3 DNA reads as TGCAGTGCTACCCTTTTCGCGGGAGCTTACAATGAGCAGTTCTTC. The rearrangement links TRBV20-1 to TRBJ2-1, with TRBD2 identical over 7 bases. This CDR3 region has 15 residues. The ends lost 4 bases at V and 4 bases at J; junction bases unmatched: 10. Looked up from germline, CDR1 is DFQATT and CDR2 is SNEGSKA (reference sequence).

A few counts support this clonotype. The chain carries TRBV5-1 and TRBJ2-5, with 8 bases fitting TRBD1. The V gene end was trimmed by 4 bases and the J gene end by 5 bases; junction bases not matched to a gene: 10. This CDR3 spans 15 amino acids. Germline-derived CDR1 and CDR2 are SGHRS and YFSETQ. The CDR3 reads CASSPARTGLETQYF. For the CDR3, the DNA is TGCGCCAGCAGCCCGGCCAGGACAGGGTTGGAGACCCAGTACTTC. The full variable domain, rest sourced from reference TRBV5-1 and TRBJ2-5, is KAGVTQTPRYLIKTRGQQVTLSCSPISGHRSVSWYQQTPGQGLQFLFEYFSETQRNKGNFPGRFSGRQFSNSRSEMNVSTLELGDSALYLCASSPARTGLETQYFGPGTRLLVL.

The CDR3 loop reads CASSLVTSGRSETQYF. CDR3 nucleotides: TGTGCCAGCAGTTTAGTTACCAGCGGGAGATCGGAGACCCAGTACTTC. This chain connects TRBV12-3 or TRBV12-4 to TRBJ2-5; 8 bases fit TRBD2. V shed 1 base and J 5 bases; nucleotides not matched to a gene: 9. The CDR3 has 16 amino acids.

The chain has TRBV9 and TRBJ2-1, with D unresolved. Per germline, CDR1 SGDLS and CDR2 YYNGEE. The CDR3 has 16 amino acids. Trimming cost V 0 bases and J 3 bases, with 13 bases left between them. DNA for the CDR3: TGTGCCAGCAGCGTAGGAGCGTCAATGGTCTACAATGAGCAGTTCTTC. It yields the protein CASSVGASMVYNEQFF.